This T cell receptor beta chain was identified during a study of blood T cell repertoires in COVID-19. Study-level background: Spain, Italy and the United States supplied samples that represented acute and convalescent COVID-19. T cells, B-cell-depleted T cells, or PBMCs provided the cDNA or gDNA that served as material.

Authors' analysis steps: Estimation of nucleated cell counts relied on the amplification of reference gene primers. Produced via immunoSEQ multiplex PCR; TCRdb's table is partial and in-frame only. V, J and clone size reflect that table, while D and trimming were determined from the DNA. This table holds fewer than 80,000 clones, over 65% found once. Recruited during active infection, patients (from Seattle) were subsequently followed longitudinally. This TCR derives from a man aged 60 to 75 with COVID-19, enrolled during active disease. The sequencing input was peripheral blood.

The DNA for the CDR3 is TGCGCCAGCAGCCGCGAGACCCAGACTAGCGGGGCCTACGAGCAGTACTTC. It is translated as CASSRETQTSGAYEQYF. The rearrangement uses TRBV4-1 and TRBJ2-7, with 11 bases lining up with TRBD2. With 4 bases clipped from V and 2 bases from J, the junction kept 10 bases outside the gene matches. Germline assignment: CDR1 MGHRA and CDR2 YSYEKL. The CDR3 is 17 amino acids.